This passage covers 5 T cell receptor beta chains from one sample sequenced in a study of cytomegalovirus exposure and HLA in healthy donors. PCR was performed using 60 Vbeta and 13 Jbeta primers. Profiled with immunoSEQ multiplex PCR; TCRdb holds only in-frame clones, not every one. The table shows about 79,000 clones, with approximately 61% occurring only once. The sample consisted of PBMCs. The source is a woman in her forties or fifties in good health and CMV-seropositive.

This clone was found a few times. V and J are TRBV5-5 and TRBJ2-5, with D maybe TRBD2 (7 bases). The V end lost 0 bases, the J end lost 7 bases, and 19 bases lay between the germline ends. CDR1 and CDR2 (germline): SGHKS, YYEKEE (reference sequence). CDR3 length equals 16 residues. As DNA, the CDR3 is TGTGCCAGCAGCTTGGAGGGGGGCGCCCCGGGGGGGACCCAGTACTTC. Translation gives CASSLEGGAPGGTQYF. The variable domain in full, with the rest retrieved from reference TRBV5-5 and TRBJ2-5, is DAGVTQSPTHLIKTRGQQVTLRCSPISGHKSVSWYQQVLGQGPQFIFQYYEKEERGRGNFPDRFSARQFPNYSSELNVNALLLGDSALYLCASSLEGGAPGGTQYFGPGTRLLVL.

The CDR3 loop is CASRETDTQYF. The CDR3 coding sequence is TGCGCCAGCAGGGAGACAGATACGCAGTATTTT. The chain combines TRBV5-1 with TRBJ2-3; D not resolved. V dropped 5 bases and J dropped 3 bases, with 4 bases sitting between them. This CDR3 spans 11 amino acids. Germline values: CDR1 SGHRS, CDR2 YFSETQ. The full variable domain, rest sourced from reference TRBV5-1 and TRBJ2-3, is KAGVTQTPRYLIKTRGQQVTLSCSPISGHRSVSWYQQTPGQGLQFLFEYFSETQRNKGNFPGRFSGRQFSNSRSEMNVSTLELGDSALYLCASRETDTQYFGPGTRLTVL.

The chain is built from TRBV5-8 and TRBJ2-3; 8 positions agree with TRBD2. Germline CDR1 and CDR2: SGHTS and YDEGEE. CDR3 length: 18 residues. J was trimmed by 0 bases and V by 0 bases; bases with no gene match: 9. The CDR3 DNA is TGTGCCAGCAGCTTGGGGGCTAACGGGGGGGCTAGCACAGATACGCAGTATTTT. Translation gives CASSLGANGGASTDTQYF.

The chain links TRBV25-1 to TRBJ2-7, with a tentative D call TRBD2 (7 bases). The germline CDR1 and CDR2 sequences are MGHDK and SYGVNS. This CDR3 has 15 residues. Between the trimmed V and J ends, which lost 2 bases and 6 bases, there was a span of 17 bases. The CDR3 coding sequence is TGTGCCAGCAGTGAAGAGGGTTGGGGGGGCAGCGAGCAGTACGTC. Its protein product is CASSEEGWGGSEQYV.

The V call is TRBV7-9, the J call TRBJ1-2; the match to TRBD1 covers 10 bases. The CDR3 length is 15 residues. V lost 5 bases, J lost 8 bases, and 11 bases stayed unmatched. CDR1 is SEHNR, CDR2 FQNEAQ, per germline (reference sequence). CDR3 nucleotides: TGTGCCAGCAGCCCCAGGGACAGGGGATTGGGGGGCTACACCTTC. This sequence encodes CASSPRDRGLGGYTF. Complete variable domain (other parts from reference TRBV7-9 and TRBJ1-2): DTGVSQNPRHKITKRGQNVTFRCDPISEHNRLYWYRQTLGQGPEFLTYFQNEAQLEKSRLLSDRFSAERPKGSFSTLEIQRTEQGDSAMYLCASSPRDRGLGGYTFGSGTRLTVV.